These 4 T cell receptor beta chains came from one sample sequenced in a study of human CD8 memory T cell subsets. UMI-labeled 5' RACE produced the TCR beta libraries. TCRdb reprocessed the 5' RACE reads, with one entry per CDR3 protein and no DNA. The sample holds about 6,700 distinct CDR3 sequences. Source material: CD8+ T cells from PBMCs. The receptors come from a human donor in good health.

This sequence joins TRBV28 and TRBJ1-5; TCRdb reports TRBD1, a call that lacks DNA to check it against. CDR1 MDHEN and CDR2 SYDVKM come from the germline V gene. The CDR3 totals 14 residues. CDR3 loop: CASSVGGRNQPQHF.

The CDR3 region is CASRIGGGSYNEQFF. The chain has TRBV27 and TRBJ2-1. Germline CDR1 is MNHEY and CDR2 is SMNVEV (reference sequence). This CDR3 has 15 amino acids.

The chain uses TRBV28 and TRBJ2-3. The V gene's germline CDR1 is MDHEN and CDR2 SYDVKM. This CDR3 has 14 amino acids. CDR3 loop: CASSFLSGTDTQYF.

V usage is TRBV6-6 and J usage is TRBJ2-7. Germline values: CDR1 MNHNY, CDR2 SVGAGI (reference sequence). This CDR3 has 12 amino acids. The CDR3 spells CASGQEPYEQYF.